A selection of T cell receptor beta chains follows, all from one sample in a study of liver allograft versus peripheral blood T cells. Each CDR3 protein is one row after TCRdb ran MiXCR on the reads. Of fewer than 9,500 distinct CDR3 sequences listed, less than 20% were seen once; the top ten hold roughly 4%. These receptors were obtained from a human patient who had a liver transplant. Some T cells may trace back to the graft donor. Each CDR3 is given with its conserved first and last residue. A D gene is named only where the DNA matches it firmly. Part of the rows lack a size; the others show once, few, many or a class for expanded clones.

V gene: TRBV9
clone size: .
D gene: TRBD2
J gene: TRBJ2-3
CDR3 protein: CASSVDGLVTDTQYF
CDR3 DNA: TGTGCCAGCAGCGTAGACGGACTAGTAACAGATACGCAGTATTTT

V gene: TRBV19
clone size: medium-sized
D gene: .
J gene: TRBJ2-2
CDR3 protein: CASSPRTGELFF
CDR3 DNA: TGTGCCAGTAGTCCACGCACCGGGGAGCTGTTTTTT

V gene: TRBV12-3/TRBV12-4
clone size: few
D gene: .
J gene: TRBJ1-4
CDR3 protein: CASRLFIIGRLRDEKLFF
CDR3 DNA: TGTGCCAGCAGGCTTTTTATTATTGGGAGGTTGAGGGATGAAAAACTGTTTTTT

V gene: TRBV28
clone size: .
D gene: TRBD1
J gene: TRBJ2-7
CDR3 protein: CASSFGDRVREQYF
CDR3 DNA: TGTGCCAGCAGTTTCGGGGACAGGGTGCGAGAGCAGTACTTC

V gene: TRBV27
clone size: .
D gene: .
J gene: TRBJ1-1
CDR3 protein: CASSPWRGSTEAFF
CDR3 DNA: TGTGCCAGTTCGCCCTGGCGGGGTTCTACTGAAGCTTTCTTT

V gene: TRBV6-2/TRBV6-3
clone size: .
D gene: TRBD1
J gene: TRBJ1-5
CDR3 protein: CASSYTGQSNQPQHF
CDR3 DNA: TGTGCCAGCAGTTATACGGGACAGAGCAATCAGCCCCAGCATTTT

V gene: TRBV28
clone size: .
D gene: .
J gene: TRBJ1-2
CDR3 protein: CASSRSGNYGYTF
CDR3 DNA: TGTGCCAGCAGTCGTTCCGGTAACTATGGCTACACCTTC

V gene: TRBV7-2
clone size: few
D gene: .
J gene: TRBJ1-3
CDR3 protein: CASSPGVSIYF
CDR3 DNA: TGTGCCAGCAGTCCGGGCGTCTCCATATATTTT

V gene: TRBV29-1
clone size: few
D gene: .
J gene: TRBJ1-1
CDR3 protein: CSALTGGTFF
CDR3 DNA: TGCAGCGCCCTGACGGGGGGAACTTTCTTT

V gene: TRBV12-3/TRBV12-4
clone size: .
D gene: TRBD1
J gene: TRBJ1-5
CDR3 protein: CASSPDRVNQPQHF
CDR3 DNA: TGTGCCAGCAGCCCAGACAGGGTCAATCAGCCCCAGCATTTT

V gene: TRBV29-1
clone size: medium-sized
D gene: .
J gene: TRBJ1-1
CDR3 protein: CSVKGSLNTEAFF
CDR3 DNA: TGCAGCGTTAAGGGGAGTCTGAACACTGAAGCTTTCTTT

V gene: TRBV18
clone size: medium-sized
D gene: TRBD1
J gene: TRBJ2-2
CDR3 protein: CASSPRGQGYLGELFF
CDR3 DNA: TGTGCCAGCTCACCACGTGGACAGGGCTATCTCGGGGAGCTGTTTTTT

V gene: TRBV18
clone size: .
D gene: .
J gene: TRBJ1-3
CDR3 protein: CTSSQNQEKFSGNTIYF
CDR3 DNA: TGTACCAGCTCCCAAAATCAAGAGAAGTTCTCTGGAAACACCATATATTTT

V gene: TRBV20-1
clone size: .
D gene: .
J gene: TRBJ1-5
CDR3 protein: CSAWMGGNQPQHF
CDR3 DNA: TGCAGTGCATGGATGGGGGGCAATCAGCCCCAGCATTTT

V gene: TRBV19
clone size: medium-sized
D gene: .
J gene: TRBJ2-1
CDR3 protein: CASSIDRSSEQFF
CDR3 DNA: TGTGCCAGTAGTATAGACCGGAGTAGTGAGCAGTTCTTC